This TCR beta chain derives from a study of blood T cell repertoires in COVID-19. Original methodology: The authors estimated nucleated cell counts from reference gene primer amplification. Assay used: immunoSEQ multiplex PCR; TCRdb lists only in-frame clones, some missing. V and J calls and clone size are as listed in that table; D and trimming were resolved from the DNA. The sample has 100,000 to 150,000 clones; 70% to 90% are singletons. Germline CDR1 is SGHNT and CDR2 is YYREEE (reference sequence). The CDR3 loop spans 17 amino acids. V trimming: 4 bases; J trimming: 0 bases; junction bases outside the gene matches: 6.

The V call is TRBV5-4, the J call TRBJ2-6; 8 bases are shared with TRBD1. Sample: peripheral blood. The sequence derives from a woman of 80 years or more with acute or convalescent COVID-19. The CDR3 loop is CASSTRQGFSGANVLTF. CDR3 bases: TGTGCCAGCAGCACCAGACAGGGGTTCTCTGGGGCCAACGTCCTGACTTTC.